The 15 T cell receptor beta chains presented below share a single source sample, sequenced in a study of beta chain features in type 1 diabetes. TCRB transcripts that were expressed got sequenced, as all of the isolated RNA had been reverse transcribed. Libraries were prepared by immunoSEQ multiplex PCR; TCRdb keeps only in-frame clonotypes and omits some of them. This sample has some 900,000 clones, with roughly 15% found just once. The sequencing sample was made of naive CD4+ T cells from blood. Every receptor here comes from a woman under 30 in good health.

V gene TRBV18 combines with J gene TRBJ1-5; D is ambiguous. V lost 3 bases, J lost 9 bases, and 15 bases lay in between. CDR1 and CDR2 (germline): KGHSH, LQKENI. The CDR3 covers 14 residues. CDR3 bases: TGTGCCAGCTCACCCGTATACGTACATCCGCCCCAGCATTTT. Residues: CASSPVYVHPPQHF.

The chain is built from TRBV5-1 and TRBJ1-1, with D possibly TRBD1 on 5 matching bases. This CDR3 comprises 19 residues. V was cut by 2 bases and J by 1 base, with 24 bases left in between. Germline V gene data show CDR1 as SGHRS and CDR2 as YFSETQ. CDR3 sequence: CASSFLARQGGLRNTEAFF. CDR3 DNA sequence: TGCGCCAGCAGCTTCCTTGCCCGCCAGGGAGGGCTTCGGAACACTGAAGCTTTCTTT.

This clone was recorded a few times. This CDR3 is also generated by other DNA sequences in the sample. V gene TRBV28 combines with J gene TRBJ2-1; D is uncertain. Trimming removed 8 bases from V and 4 bases from J, with 3 bases in between. There are 10 residues in the CDR3. Germline CDR1 reads MDHEN; CDR2 reads SYDVKM. For the CDR3, the DNA is TGTGCCAGCGGGTACAATGAGCAGTTCTTC. Protein: CASGYNEQFF.

In its sample, this clone was seen once. CDR3 in DNA: TGTGCCATCTCTGGGGCAACCTACGAGCAGTACTTC. It codes for CAISGATYEQYF. J is TRBJ2-7 and V is TRBV10-3; D might be TRBD1 (5 bases). With 8 bases removed from V and 2 bases from J, the gap between germline ends came to 10 bases. The CDR3 consists of 12 residues. Germline V gene lookup returns CDR1 ENHRY and CDR2 SYGVKD.

The chain links TRBV9 to TRBJ1-1; 7 nucleotides match TRBD1. The germline gives CDR1 SGDLS, CDR2 YYNGEE. CDR3 length: 16 amino acids. Trimming removed 4 bases from V and 3 bases from J; junction bases left unmatched: 12. The CDR3 here is CASSPTTQGLDTEAFF. CDR3 bases: TGTGCCAGCAGCCCAACCACACAGGGGTTGGACACTGAAGCTTTCTTT.

The rearrangement joins TRBV7-2 to TRBJ2-2, with 11 bases matching TRBD2. The germline CDR1 and CDR2 sequences are SGHTA and FQGNSA. This CDR3 is 15 amino acids long. Trimming took 0 bases from V and 6 from J; bases not matched to a gene: 0. CDR3 sequence reads: CASSLALAGAGELFF. In DNA form, the CDR3 reads TGTGCCAGCAGCTTAGCACTAGCGGGAGCCGGGGAGCTGTTTTTT.

The chain recombines TRBV25-1 with TRBJ2-3; D remains unclear. The CDR3 has 12 amino acids. Trimming cost V 2 bases and J 2 bases, with 2 bases left between them. CDR1 MGHDK and CDR2 SYGVNS come from the germline V gene. The chain's CDR3 is CASSEDTDTQYF. In DNA form, the CDR3 reads TGTGCCAGCAGTGAAGACACAGATACGCAGTATTTT.

CDR3 sequence reads: CASREGQYF. CDR3 DNA: TGTGCCAGCAGGGAGGGGCAGTACTTC. This rearrangement joins TRBV28 to TRBJ2-7; the D gene is possibly TRBD2 (6 bases). This CDR3 region has 9 residues. Germline-derived CDR1 and CDR2 are MDHEN and SYDVKM. Trimming removed 6 bases from V and 9 bases from J, with 6 bases in between.

The chain employs TRBV6-5 and TRBJ2-1; D possibly corresponds to TRBD2 (6 bases). V was cut by 10 bases and J by 4 bases, with 14 bases left in between. Germline V lookup: CDR1 MNHEY, CDR2 SVGAGI. This CDR3 has 13 residues. The CDR3 reads CATWRRGYNEQFF. In DNA form, the CDR3 reads TGTGCCACCTGGCGGAGGGGATACAATGAGCAGTTCTTC.

V is TRBV11-2 and J is TRBJ2-7, with 7 bases that match TRBD2. V gave up 6 bases and J gave up 2 bases; unmatched junction bases: 10. The CDR3 sequence is 15 residues long. Germline lookup yields CDR1 SGHAT and CDR2 FQNNGV. The CDR3 nucleotides are TGTGCCAGCAGTTTGTTACTAGCGAGCACCTACGAGCAGTACTTC. This sequence encodes CASSLLLASTYEQYF. Variable domain in full (rest from reference TRBV11-2 and TRBJ2-7): EAGVAQSPRYKIIEKRQSVAFWCNPISGHATLYWYQQILGQGPKLLIQFQNNGVVDDSQLPKDRFSAERLKGVDSTLKIQPAKLEDSAVYLCASSLLLASTYEQYFGPGTRLTVT.

V gene TRBV28 combines with J gene TRBJ1-2; D uncertain. The CDR3 extends over 13 amino acids. Germline CDR1 MDHEN, CDR2 SYDVKM. Between the trimmed V and J ends, which lost 6 bases and 4 bases, there was a span of 12 bases. The CDR3 bases are TGTGCCAGCAGCCGTGGCTCGGGCTATGGCTACACCTTC. Its translation: CASSRGSGYGYTF.

A few counts support this clone. The rearrangement joins TRBV2 to TRBJ1-1; D call uncertain. Trimming removed 0 bases from V and 3 bases from J, with 8 bases in between. The CDR3 consists of 14 residues. CDR1 SNHLY and CDR2 FYNNEI come from the germline V gene. CDR3 DNA sequence: TGTGCCAGCAGTGAAGCTTGGAAGTACACTGAAGCTTTCTTT. This translates into CASSEAWKYTEAFF.

The table lists this clone with a few counts. The chain employs TRBV4-1 and TRBJ2-3; 8 nucleotides agree with TRBD2. The CDR3 consists of 14 residues. J gave up 7 bases and V 2 bases, and 5 bases lay outside the gene matches. Germline CDR1 and CDR2: MGHRA and YSYEKL. The CDR3 loop is CASSQLREVYTQYF. CDR3 sequence (DNA): TGCGCCAGCAGCCAATTGCGGGAGGTTTATACGCAGTATTTT.

The CDR3 nucleotides are TGTGCCAGCAGTTTACGCGGGGGCTTTGGGAAGATCTCCCGCGAGCAGTACTTC. Translation gives CASSLRGGFGKISREQYF. V gene TRBV28 combines with J gene TRBJ2-5; TRBD2 is a possible D gene (7 bases). The J call is in doubt because the DNA end fits TRBJ2-7 better. This CDR3 has 18 amino acids. From germline, CDR1 is MDHEN and CDR2 SYDVKM.

The chain combines TRBV28 with TRBJ2-1, with D possibly TRBD2 on 6 matching bases. The ends were cut back, 6 bases at V and 9 bases at J, with 21 bases in the middle. Germline values: CDR1 MDHEN, CDR2 SYDVKM. The CDR3 is 15 residues long. The CDR3 loop is CASSRPGTYGSEQFF. The CDR3, as DNA: TGTGCCAGCAGCCGACCCGGGACTTACGGCAGTGAGCAGTTCTTC. The whole variable domain, remainder taken from reference TRBV28 and TRBJ2-1, is DVKVTQSSRYLVKRTGEKVFLECVQDMDHENMFWYRQDPGLGLRLIYFSYDVKMKEKGDIPEGYSVSREKKERFSLILESASTNQTSMYLCASSRPGTYGSEQFFGPGTRLTVL.